The source of this T cell receptor (beta chain) is a study of T-cell reconstitution after alpha-beta-depleted transplantation in children. Unique molecular identifiers were used in preparing the TCRbeta library. TCRdb ran MiXCR on the PCR reads and lists one entry per CDR3 protein. The top ten hold around 15% of the sample, which has fewer than 550,000 distinct CDR3 sequences, over 10% seen once. CDR1 SQVTM and CDR2 ANQGSEA come from the germline V gene. The CDR3 consists of 10 residues. Trimming cost V 4 bases and J 6 bases, with 6 bases left between them. This clonotype turned up a few times. The V call is TRBV29-1, the J call TRBJ1-2; D is undetermined. This TCR was sampled from a female patient younger than 10 who had a stem cell transplant for aplastic anemia, so the T cells may come from the graft donor. Here the sequenced sample was PBMCs, mostly from graft donor cells, taken 180 days after TCRalphabeta/CD19-depleted stem cell transplant. CDR3 DNA: TGCAGCGTTGGTGTGGATGGCTACACCTTC. Translating gives CSVGVDGYTF.